This record covers a single T cell receptor (beta chain). This sample is part of a study of blood T cell repertoires in COVID-19. Across the study: COVID-19 samples from acute and convalescent phases originated in the United States, Italy and Spain. T cells, B-cell-depleted T cells, or PBMCs provided the cDNA or gDNA that served as material.

Methods used by the authors: Nucleated cell counts were estimated from reference gene primer amplification. Using immunoSEQ multiplex PCR, the repertoire was profiled, and TCRdb retains in-frame clones only, with some absent. V, J and clone size are those of that table, while D and trimming were read from the DNA. The data hold roughly 180,000 clones, with more than 70% observed a single time. V lost 4 bases to trimming and J lost 5 bases, with 18 bases between them. This CDR3 has 15 residues. Per the germline V gene, CDR1 is SGDLS and CDR2 is YYNGEE. The sequence was collected from a woman older than 75 with active or convalescent COVID-19. This chain uses TRBV9 with TRBJ1-1; tentatively, D is TRBD1 (5 bases). Material for sequencing was peripheral blood. The CDR3, as DNA: TGTGCCAGCAGCCCAGGACAAACTGCGGGGACTGAAGCTTTCTTT. It translates to CASSPGQTAGTEAFF.